This T cell receptor beta chain was sequenced during a study of vaccination effects on CD4 cells after COVID-19. Antigen-specific CD4+ T cell clonotypes were called by their expansion after viral peptide-pool culture in ViraFEST. Isolating CD4+ T cells followed approximately 10 days of culture. Participants each got two BNT162b2 or mRNA-1273 vaccine doses. The repertoire was sequenced with immunoSEQ multiplex PCR; TCRdb's copy has only in-frame clones and lacks some. The profile shows approximately 28,000 clones, 75% to 80% of them singletons. Remarks on this clone: Its target is not known.

V shed 4 bases and J shed 13 bases, with 22 bases lying between them. Germline V lookup: CDR1 LNHDA, CDR2 SQIVND (reference sequence). CDR3 length: 14 residues. The chain employs TRBV19 and TRBJ1-1; a weak D match, TRBD1 (5 bases). This specimen consisted of CD4+ T cells from PBMCs cultured with SARS-CoV-2 spike peptides, obtained after COVID-19 vaccination. This receptor was obtained from a human donor who received a COVID-19 vaccine. Some clones in this sample may be carry-over from other donors' samples. In DNA, the CDR3 is TGTGCCAGTAGTACTCGGGACCGGTTAAAGGGGTGTTTCTTT. Residues: CASSTRDRLKGCFF.